These 11 T cell receptor beta chains share one sample of origin, sequenced in a study of blood T cell repertoires in COVID-19. The protocol was immunoSEQ multiplex PCR, while the TCRdb copy is restricted to in-frame clones and leaves out a portion. The sample holds about 160,000 clones, approximately 90% seen once. Input material: peripheral blood. The receptor source for this set is a woman in her seventies with COVID-19, enrolled during active disease.

The rearrangement joins TRBV20-1 to TRBJ1-2; 11 positions match TRBD1. The germline V gene encodes CDR1 DFQATT and CDR2 SNEGSKA (reference sequence). Unmatched junction bases numbered 2, after V lost 3 bases and J lost 2 bases. This CDR3 has 14 amino acids. This chain's CDR3 is CSASGDRGNYGYTF. DNA of the CDR3: TGCAGTGCTAGTGGGGACAGGGGGAACTATGGCTACACCTTC.

Written as DNA, the CDR3 is TGCGCCAGCAGGAGCGGGACAGGGGGTCGGACTGAAGCTTTCTTT. It yields the protein CASRSGTGGRTEAFF. The rearrangement joins TRBV5-1 to TRBJ1-1; 11 nucleotides line up with TRBD1. The CDR3 has 15 amino acids. V shed 5 bases, J shed 5 bases, and the junction held 8 bases outside the gene matches. Looked up from germline, CDR1 is SGHRS and CDR2 is YFSETQ.

This clone has a handful of counts. The chain links TRBV24-1 to TRBJ1-1, with D maybe TRBD1 (5 bases). CDR1 and CDR2 from the germline V gene are KGHDR and SFDVKD. The V and J ends lost 9 bases and 3 bases respectively, with 19 bases between them. This CDR3 has 15 residues. CDR3 nucleotides: TGTGCCACCCTGGGGGGGATTTTATTGGACACTGAAGCTTTCTTT. As protein: CATLGGILLDTEAFF.

The chain links TRBV5-1 to TRBJ1-1; D remains ambiguous. CDR3 length: 14 amino acids. The ends were cut back, 4 bases at V and 1 base at J, with 11 bases in the middle. The germline CDR1 and CDR2 sequences are SGHRS and YFSETQ. CDR3 sequence (DNA): TGCGCCAGCAGCCGGAGTGGAGGGAACACTGAAGCTTTCTTT. Translating gives CASSRSGGNTEAFF.

V is TRBV5-1 and J is TRBJ1-1; 8 bases match TRBD1. This CDR3 comprises 15 residues. CDR1 and CDR2 (germline): SGHRS, YFSETQ. J lost 6 bases, V lost 4 bases, and 11 bases had no gene match. This CDR3 is CASSPSPKTGAEAFF. CDR3 in DNA: TGCGCCAGCAGCCCCTCCCCAAAGACAGGGGCTGAAGCTTTCTTT.

This clone was found a few times. This chain connects TRBV15 to TRBJ1-2, with D maybe TRBD1 (6 bases). CDR3 length equals 17 residues. The V and J ends lost 0 bases and 8 bases respectively, with 22 bases between them. Looked up from germline, CDR1 is LNHNV and CDR2 is YYDKDF (reference sequence). In DNA, the CDR3 is TGTGCCACCAGCAGAGATTATAGCGGGCAGGGGATTGGCGGCTACACCTTC. Protein sequence: CATSRDYSGQGIGGYTF.

This rearrangement joins TRBV2 to TRBJ2-2; maybe TRBD2 (7 bases). In germline, CDR1 is SNHLY, CDR2 FYNNEI. Trimming cost V 3 bases and J 3 bases, with 14 bases left between them. The CDR3 length is 16 residues. The CDR3 sequence: CASSDVGGAYTGELFF. DNA of the CDR3: TGTGCCAGCAGTGATGTAGGGGGGGCCTACACCGGGGAGCTGTTTTTT.

The chain is built from TRBV6-5 and TRBJ2-7; 8 positions agree with TRBD2. Trimming took 6 bases from V and 5 from J; bases not matched to a gene: 12. The CDR3 spans 15 residues. The germline gives CDR1 MNHEY, CDR2 SVGAGI. The CDR3 protein is CASRPGVAGRDEQYF. CDR3 nucleotides: TGTGCCAGCAGGCCGGGGGTAGCGGGGAGGGACGAGCAGTACTTC.

The chain joins TRBV5-1 to TRBJ2-5, with D uncertain. V gave up 5 bases and J gave up 3 bases, with 8 bases separating them. Germline loops: CDR1 SGHRS, CDR2 YFSETQ. This CDR3 region has 12 residues. The CDR3 region has the DNA TGCGCCAGCAGGTGGGCAGAAGAGACCCAGTACTTC. Protein sequence: CASRWAEETQYF.

This rearrangement joins TRBV19 to TRBJ2-2; a weak D match, TRBD2 (5 bases). The CDR3 contains 17 residues. V was trimmed by 2 bases and J by 0 bases, leaving 13 bases between them. CDR1 and CDR2 from the germline V gene are LNHDA and SQIVND (reference sequence). The CDR3 is CASSIRGKGPNTGELFF. DNA of the CDR3: TGTGCCAGTAGTATACGAGGGAAGGGCCCGAACACCGGGGAGCTGTTTTTT.

The chain combines TRBV5-1 with TRBJ1-1; TRBD1 matches 7 bases. The CDR3 contains 17 residues. The trim removed 5 bases at V and 1 base at J, leaving 14 bases unmatched. From germline, CDR1 is SGHRS and CDR2 YFSETQ. The CDR3 sequence is CASRSETGSSTNTEAFF. The CDR3 coding sequence is TGCGCCAGCAGATCTGAGACAGGGTCTAGCACGAACACTGAAGCTTTCTTT.